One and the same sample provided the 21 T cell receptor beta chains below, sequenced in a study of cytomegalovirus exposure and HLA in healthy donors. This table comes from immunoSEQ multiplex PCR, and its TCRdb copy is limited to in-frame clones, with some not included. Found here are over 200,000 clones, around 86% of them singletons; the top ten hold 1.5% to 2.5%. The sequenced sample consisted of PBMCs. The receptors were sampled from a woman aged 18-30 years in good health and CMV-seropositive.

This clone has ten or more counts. DNA for the CDR3: TGTGCCAGTCGCCGACAGGGGTTCGAGGGCTACACCTTC. Its protein product is CASRRQGFEGYTF. The rearrangement links TRBV19 to TRBJ1-2; TRBD1 aligns across 8 bases. The length of the CDR3 is 13 residues. J lost 8 bases, V lost 8 bases, and 10 bases had no gene match. The germline V gene encodes CDR1 LNHDA and CDR2 SQIVND (reference sequence).

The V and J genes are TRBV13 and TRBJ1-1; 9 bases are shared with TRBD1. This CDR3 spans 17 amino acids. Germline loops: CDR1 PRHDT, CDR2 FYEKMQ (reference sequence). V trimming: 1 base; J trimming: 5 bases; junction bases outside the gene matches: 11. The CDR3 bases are TGTGCCAGCAGCTTAGTTTTGGGACAGGGTAAGGAGACTGAAGCTTTCTTT. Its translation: CASSLVLGQGKETEAFF.

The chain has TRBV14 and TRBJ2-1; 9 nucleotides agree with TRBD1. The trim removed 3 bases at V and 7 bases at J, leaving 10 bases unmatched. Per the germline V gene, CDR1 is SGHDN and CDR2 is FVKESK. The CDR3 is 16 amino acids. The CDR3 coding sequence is TGTGCCAGCAGCCACGCCGGGACAGGGACATGGAATGAGCAGTTCTTC. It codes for CASSHAGTGTWNEQFF.

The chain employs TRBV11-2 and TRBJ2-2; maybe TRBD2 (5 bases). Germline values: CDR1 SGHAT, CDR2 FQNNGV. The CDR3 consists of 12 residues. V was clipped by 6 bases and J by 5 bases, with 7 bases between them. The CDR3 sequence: CASREGTGELFF. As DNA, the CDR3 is TGTGCCAGCAGAGAGGGAACCGGGGAGCTGTTTTTT.

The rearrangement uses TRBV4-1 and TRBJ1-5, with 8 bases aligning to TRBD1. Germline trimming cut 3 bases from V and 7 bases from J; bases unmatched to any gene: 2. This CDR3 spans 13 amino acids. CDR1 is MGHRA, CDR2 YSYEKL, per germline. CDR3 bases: TGCGCCAGCAGCCACGGACAGGGCCAGCCCCAGCATTTT. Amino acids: CASSHGQGQPQHF.

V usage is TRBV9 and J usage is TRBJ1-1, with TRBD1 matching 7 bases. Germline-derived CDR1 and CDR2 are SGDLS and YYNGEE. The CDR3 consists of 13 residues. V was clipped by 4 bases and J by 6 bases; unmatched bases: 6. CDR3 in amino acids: CASSPTGDAEAFF. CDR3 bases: TGTGCCAGCAGCCCCACAGGGGACGCTGAAGCTTTCTTT. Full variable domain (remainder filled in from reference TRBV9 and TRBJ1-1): DSGVTQTPKHLITATGQRVTLRCSPRSGDLSVYWYQQSLDQGLQFLIQYYNGEERAKGNILERFSAQQFPDLHSELNLSSLELGDSALYFCASSPTGDAEAFFGQGTRLTVV.

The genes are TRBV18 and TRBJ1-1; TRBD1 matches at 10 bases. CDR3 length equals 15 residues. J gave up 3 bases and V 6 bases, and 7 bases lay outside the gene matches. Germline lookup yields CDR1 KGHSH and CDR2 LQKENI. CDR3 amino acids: CASSARTGGDTEAFF. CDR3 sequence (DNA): TGTGCCAGCTCCGCACGGACAGGGGGTGACACTGAAGCTTTCTTT.

The CDR3 bases are TGTGCCAGCAGCCAAGAAGGGGCAGTTCAGTACTTC. This sequence encodes CASSQEGAVQYF. This chain uses TRBV14 with TRBJ2-7, with D perhaps matching TRBD1 (5 bases). V shed 0 bases and J shed 10 bases, with 10 bases lying between them. Germline V gene sequence: CDR1 SGHDN, CDR2 FVKESK. The CDR3 is 12 amino acids.

In DNA form, the CDR3 reads TGCGCCAGCAGGGCAGCTTTAGTCGCGGGGAACACCGGGGAGCTGTTTTTT. Residues: CASRAALVAGNTGELFF. This rearrangement joins TRBV10-2 to TRBJ2-2; tentative D call: TRBD2 (5 bases). Germline V gene sequence: CDR1 WSHSY, CDR2 SAAADI. The CDR3 totals 17 residues. Trimming cost V 6 bases and J 1 base, with 18 bases left between them.

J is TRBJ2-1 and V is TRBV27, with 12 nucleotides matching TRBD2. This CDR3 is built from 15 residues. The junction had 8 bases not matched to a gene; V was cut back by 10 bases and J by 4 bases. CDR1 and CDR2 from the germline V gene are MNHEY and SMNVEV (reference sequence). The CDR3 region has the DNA TGTGCCATCAGCAAGGGGACTAGCGGGTACAATGAGCAGTTCTTC. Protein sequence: CAISKGTSGYNEQFF.

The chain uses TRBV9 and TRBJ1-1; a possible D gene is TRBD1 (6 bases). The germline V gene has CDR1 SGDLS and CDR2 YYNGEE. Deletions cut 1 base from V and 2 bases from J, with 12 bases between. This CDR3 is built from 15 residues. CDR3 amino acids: CASSVQGTGNTEAFF. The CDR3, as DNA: TGTGCCAGCAGCGTACAGGGGACGGGTAACACTGAAGCTTTCTTT. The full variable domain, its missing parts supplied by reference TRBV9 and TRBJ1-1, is DSGVTQTPKHLITATGQRVTLRCSPRSGDLSVYWYQQSLDQGLQFLIQYYNGEERAKGNILERFSAQQFPDLHSELNLSSLELGDSALYFCASSVQGTGNTEAFFGQGTRLTVV.

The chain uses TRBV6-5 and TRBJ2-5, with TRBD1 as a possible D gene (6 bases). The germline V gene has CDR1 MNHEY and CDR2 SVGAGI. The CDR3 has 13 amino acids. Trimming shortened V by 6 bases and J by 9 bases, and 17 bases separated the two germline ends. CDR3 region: CASRRGRDMAQYF. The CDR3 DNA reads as TGTGCCAGCAGACGTGGACGGGACATGGCCCAGTACTTC.

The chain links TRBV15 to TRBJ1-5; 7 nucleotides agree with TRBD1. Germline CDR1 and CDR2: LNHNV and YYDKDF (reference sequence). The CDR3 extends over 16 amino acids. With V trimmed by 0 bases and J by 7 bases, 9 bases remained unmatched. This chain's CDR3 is CATSRDLRQGEQPQHF. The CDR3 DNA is TGTGCCACCAGCAGAGATTTGCGACAGGGAGAGCAGCCCCAGCATTTT.

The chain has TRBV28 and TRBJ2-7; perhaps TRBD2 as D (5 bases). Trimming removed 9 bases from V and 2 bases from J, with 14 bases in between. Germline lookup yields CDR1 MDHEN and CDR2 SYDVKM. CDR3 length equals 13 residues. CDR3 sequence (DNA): TGTGCCAGTTACGACGGGGTAACCTACGAGCAGTACTTC. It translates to CASYDGVTYEQYF.

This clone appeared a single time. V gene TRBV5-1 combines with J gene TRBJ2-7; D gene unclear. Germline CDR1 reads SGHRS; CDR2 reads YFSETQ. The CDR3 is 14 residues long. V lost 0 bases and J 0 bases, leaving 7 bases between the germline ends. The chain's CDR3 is CASSLARISYEQYF. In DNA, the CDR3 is TGCGCCAGCAGCTTGGCCCGTATCTCCTACGAGCAGTACTTC.

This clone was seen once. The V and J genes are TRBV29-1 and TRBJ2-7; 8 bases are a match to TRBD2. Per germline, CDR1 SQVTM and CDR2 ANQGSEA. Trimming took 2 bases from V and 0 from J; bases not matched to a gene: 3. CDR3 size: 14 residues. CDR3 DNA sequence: TGCAGCGTTGAACGGGAGGGGGGCTCCTACGAGCAGTACTTC. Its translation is CSVEREGGSYEQYF.

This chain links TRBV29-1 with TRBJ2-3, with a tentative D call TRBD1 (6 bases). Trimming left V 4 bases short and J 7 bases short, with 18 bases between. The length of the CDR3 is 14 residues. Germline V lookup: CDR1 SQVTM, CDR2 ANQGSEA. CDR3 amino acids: CSVGGTGTYNTQYF. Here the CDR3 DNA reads TGCAGCGTTGGCGGCACCGGGACATATAATACGCAGTATTTT.

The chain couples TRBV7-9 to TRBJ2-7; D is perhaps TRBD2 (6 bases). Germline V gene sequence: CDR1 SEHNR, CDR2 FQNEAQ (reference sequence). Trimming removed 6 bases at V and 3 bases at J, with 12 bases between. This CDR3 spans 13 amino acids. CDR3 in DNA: TGTGCCAGCAGTTCCATGGGGGGCTACGAGCAGTACTTC. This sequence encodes CASSSMGGYEQYF. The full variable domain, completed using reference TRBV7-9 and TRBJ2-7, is DTGVSQNPRHKITKRGQNVTFRCDPISEHNRLYWYRQTLGQGPEFLTYFQNEAQLEKSRLLSDRFSAERPKGSFSTLEIQRTEQGDSAMYLCASSSMGGYEQYFGPGTRLTVT.

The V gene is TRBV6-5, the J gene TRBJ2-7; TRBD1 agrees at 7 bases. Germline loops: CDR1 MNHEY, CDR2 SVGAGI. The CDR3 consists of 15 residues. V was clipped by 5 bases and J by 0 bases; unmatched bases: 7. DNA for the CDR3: TGTGCCAGCAGTCGTGGGACAGCCTCCTCCTACGAGCAGTACTTC. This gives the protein CASSRGTASSYEQYF.

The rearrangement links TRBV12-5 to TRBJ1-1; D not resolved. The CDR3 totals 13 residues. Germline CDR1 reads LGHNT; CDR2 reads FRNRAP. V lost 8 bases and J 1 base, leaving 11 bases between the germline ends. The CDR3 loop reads CASTYTRNTEAFF. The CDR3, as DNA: TGTGCTAGTACGTACACCCGGAACACTGAAGCTTTCTTT. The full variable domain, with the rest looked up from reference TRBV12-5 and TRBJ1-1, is DARVTQTPRHKVTEMGQEVTMRCQPILGHNTVFWYRQTMMQGLELLAYFRNRAPLDDSGMPKDRFSAEMPDATLATLKIQPSEPRDSAVYFCASTYTRNTEAFFGQGTRLTVV.

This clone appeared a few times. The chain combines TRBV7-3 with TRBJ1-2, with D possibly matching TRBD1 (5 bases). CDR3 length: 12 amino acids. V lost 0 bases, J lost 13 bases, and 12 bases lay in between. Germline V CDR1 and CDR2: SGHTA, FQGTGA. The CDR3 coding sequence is TGTGCCAGCAGCTTAACGGACATGCGGCTCACCTTC. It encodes CASSLTDMRLTF.